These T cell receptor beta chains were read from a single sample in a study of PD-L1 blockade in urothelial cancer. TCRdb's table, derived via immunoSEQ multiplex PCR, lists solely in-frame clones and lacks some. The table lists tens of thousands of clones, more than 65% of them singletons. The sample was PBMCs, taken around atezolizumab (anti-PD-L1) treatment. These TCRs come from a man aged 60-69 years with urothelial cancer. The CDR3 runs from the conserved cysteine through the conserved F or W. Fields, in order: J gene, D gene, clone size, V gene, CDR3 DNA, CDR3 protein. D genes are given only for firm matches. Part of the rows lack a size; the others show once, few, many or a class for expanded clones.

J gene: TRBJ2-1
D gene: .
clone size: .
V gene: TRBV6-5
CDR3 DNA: TGTGCCAGCATTGGCGGGCCCACCTACAATGAGCAGTTCTTC
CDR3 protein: CASIGGPTYNEQFF

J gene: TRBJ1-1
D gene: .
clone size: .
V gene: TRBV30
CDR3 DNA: TGTGCCTGGAGTGTAAGGGGCTATTTGAACACTGAAGCTTTCTTT
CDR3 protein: CAWSVRGYLNTEAFF

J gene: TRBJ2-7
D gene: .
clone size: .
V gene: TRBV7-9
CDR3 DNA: TGTGCCAGCAGCTTAACAACAGGTGCCTACGAGCAGTACTTC
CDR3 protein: CASSLTTGAYEQYF

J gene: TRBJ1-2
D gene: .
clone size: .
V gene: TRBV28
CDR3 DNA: TGTGCCAGCAGTTTACAGGGTAAAGGTGGCTACACCTTC
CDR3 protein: CASSLQGKGGYTF

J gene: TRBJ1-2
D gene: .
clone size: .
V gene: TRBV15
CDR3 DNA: TGTGCCACCAGCAGAGATCGACAGATCGGTGGCTACACCTTC
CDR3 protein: CATSRDRQIGGYTF

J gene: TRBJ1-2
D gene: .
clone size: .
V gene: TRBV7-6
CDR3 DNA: TGTGCCAGCAGCTTAAGCGGGGCGGACTATGGCTACACCTTC
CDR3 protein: CASSLSGADYGYTF

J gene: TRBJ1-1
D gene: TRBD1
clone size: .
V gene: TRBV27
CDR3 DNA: TGTGCCAGCAGTTCGACTTGGGACAGGGGGTGGGGGACTGAAGCTTTCTTT
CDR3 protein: CASSSTWDRGWGTEAFF

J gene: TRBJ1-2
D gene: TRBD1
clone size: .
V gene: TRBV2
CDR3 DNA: TGTGCCAGCAGTGAACGGTCCAGGGGGCTTATTGATTCCTATGGCTACACCTTC
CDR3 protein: CASSERSRGLIDSYGYTF

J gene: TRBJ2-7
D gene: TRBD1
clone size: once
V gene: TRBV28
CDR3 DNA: TGTGCCAGCACTCCTTTTGCCAGGGGGCCCTCCTACGAGCAGTACTTC
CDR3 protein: CASTPFARGPSYEQYF

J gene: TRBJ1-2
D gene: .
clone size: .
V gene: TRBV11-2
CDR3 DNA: TGTGCCAGCAGCCCGACGCGGGGCCGGAGATATGGCTACACCTTC
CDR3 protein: CASSPTRGRRYGYTF

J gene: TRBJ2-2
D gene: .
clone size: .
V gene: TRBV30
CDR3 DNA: TGTGCCTGGACACGGGTAGCCGGGGAGCTGTTTTTT
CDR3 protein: CAWTRVAGELFF

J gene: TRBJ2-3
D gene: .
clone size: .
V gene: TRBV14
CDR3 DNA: TGTGCCAGCAGCCACCCGGGATCAGATACGCAGTATTTT
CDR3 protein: CASSHPGSDTQYF

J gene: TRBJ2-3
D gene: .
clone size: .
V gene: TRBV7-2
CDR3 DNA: TGTGCCAGCAGCACCCCCGCGGGGGCGGCCATTAGCACAGATACGCAGTATTTT
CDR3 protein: CASSTPAGAAISTDTQYF

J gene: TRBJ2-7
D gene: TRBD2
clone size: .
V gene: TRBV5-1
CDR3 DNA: TGCGCCAGCCGGACTAGCGGGAGCCACGAGCAGTACTTC
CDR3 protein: CASRTSGSHEQYF

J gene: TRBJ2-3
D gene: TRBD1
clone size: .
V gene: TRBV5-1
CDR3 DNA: TGCGCCAGCAGCTTCACAGGGGCCCCGAGAGATACGCAGTATTTT
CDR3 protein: CASSFTGAPRDTQYF

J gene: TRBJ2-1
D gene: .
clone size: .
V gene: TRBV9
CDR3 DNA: TGTGCCAGCAGCTCCAAGAGGGGGGGGGACCGACGAAACAATGAGCAGTTCTTC
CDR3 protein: CASSSKRGGDRRNNEQFF

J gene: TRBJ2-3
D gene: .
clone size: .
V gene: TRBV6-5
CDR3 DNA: TGTGCCAGCAACAACACAGATACGCAGTATTTT
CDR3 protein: CASNNTDTQYF

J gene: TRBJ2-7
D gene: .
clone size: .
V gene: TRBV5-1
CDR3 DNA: TGCGCCAGCAGCTTGGACAGGGCATACGAGCAGTACTTC
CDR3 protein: CASSLDRAYEQYF

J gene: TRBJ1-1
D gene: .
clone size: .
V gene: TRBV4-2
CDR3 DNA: TGTGCCAGCAGCCAAGCTGTGAACACTGAAGCTTTCTTT
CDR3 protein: CASSQAVNTEAFF

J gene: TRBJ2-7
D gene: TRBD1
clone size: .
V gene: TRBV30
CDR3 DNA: TGTGCCTGGAGTGGGGCGGGACAGGCCTACGAGCAGTACTTC
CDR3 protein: CAWSGAGQAYEQYF

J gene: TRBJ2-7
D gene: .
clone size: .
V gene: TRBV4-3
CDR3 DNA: TGCGCCAGCAGCCAAGAGCAGGGCTACGAGCAGTACTTC
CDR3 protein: CASSQEQGYEQYF

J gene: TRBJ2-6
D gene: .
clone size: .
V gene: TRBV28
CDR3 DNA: TGTGCCAGCAGTTTATTTGGGCGGGTGGGTCACTCTGGGGCCAACGTCCTGACTTTC
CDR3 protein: CASSLFGRVGHSGANVLTF